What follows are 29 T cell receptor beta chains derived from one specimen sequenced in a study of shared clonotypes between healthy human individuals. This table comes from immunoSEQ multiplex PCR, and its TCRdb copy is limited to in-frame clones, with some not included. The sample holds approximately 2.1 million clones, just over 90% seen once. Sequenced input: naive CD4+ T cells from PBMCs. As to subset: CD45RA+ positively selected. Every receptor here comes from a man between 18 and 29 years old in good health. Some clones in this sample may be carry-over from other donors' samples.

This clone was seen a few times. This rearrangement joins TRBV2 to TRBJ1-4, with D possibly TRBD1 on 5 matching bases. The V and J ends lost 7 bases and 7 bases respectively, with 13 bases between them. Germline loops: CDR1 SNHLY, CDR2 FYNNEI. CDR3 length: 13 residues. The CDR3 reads CASIGRRGEKLFF. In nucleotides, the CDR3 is TGTGCCAGCATCGGACGGAGGGGTGAAAAACTGTTTTTT.

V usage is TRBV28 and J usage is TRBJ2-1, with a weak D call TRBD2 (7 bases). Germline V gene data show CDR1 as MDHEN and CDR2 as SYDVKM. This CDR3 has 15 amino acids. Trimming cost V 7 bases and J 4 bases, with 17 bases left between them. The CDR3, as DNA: TGTGCCAGCAAGTCTGAGGGGGAGGGTTACAATGAGCAGTTCTTC. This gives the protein CASKSEGEGYNEQFF.

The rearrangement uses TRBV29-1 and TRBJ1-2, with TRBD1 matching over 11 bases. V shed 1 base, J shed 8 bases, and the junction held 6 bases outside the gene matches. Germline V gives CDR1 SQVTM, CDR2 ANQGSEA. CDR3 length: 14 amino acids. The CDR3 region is CSVEGTGGAGGYTF. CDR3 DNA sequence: TGCAGCGTTGAAGGGACAGGGGGCGCCGGGGGCTACACCTTC.

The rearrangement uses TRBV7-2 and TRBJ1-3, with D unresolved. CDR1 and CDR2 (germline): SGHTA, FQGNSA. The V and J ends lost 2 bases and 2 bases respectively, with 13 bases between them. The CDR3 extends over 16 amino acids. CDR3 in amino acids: CASSLSQPLAGNTIYF. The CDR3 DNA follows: TGTGCCAGCAGCTTAAGCCAGCCTTTGGCTGGAAACACCATATATTTT.

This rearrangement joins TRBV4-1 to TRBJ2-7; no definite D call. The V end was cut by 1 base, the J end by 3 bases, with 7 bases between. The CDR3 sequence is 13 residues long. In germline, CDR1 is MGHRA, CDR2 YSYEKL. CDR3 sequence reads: CASSQGAHYEQYF. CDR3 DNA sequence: TGCGCCAGCAGCCAAGGGGCCCACTACGAGCAGTACTTC.

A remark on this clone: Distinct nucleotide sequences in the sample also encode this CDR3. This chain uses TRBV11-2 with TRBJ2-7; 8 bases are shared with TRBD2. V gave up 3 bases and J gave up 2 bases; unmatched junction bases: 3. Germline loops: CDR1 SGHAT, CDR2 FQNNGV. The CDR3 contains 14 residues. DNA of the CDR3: TGTGCCAGCAGCTTCGGGGGGGCCCCCTACGAGCAGTACTTC. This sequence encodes CASSFGGAPYEQYF.

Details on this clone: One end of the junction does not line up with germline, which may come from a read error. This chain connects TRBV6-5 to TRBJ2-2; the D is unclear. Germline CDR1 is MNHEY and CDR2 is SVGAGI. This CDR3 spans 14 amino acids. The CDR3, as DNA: TGTGCCATCAGTGAGGCAGGTGGGAACGGGGAGCTGTTTTTT. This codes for CAISEAGGNGELFF.

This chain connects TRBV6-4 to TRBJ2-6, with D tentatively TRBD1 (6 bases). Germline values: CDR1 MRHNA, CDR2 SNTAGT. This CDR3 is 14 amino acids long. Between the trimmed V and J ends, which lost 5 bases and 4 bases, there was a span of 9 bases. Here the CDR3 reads CASSTGPGANVLTF. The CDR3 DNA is TGTGCCAGCAGTACAGGGCCCGGGGCCAACGTCCTGACTTTC.

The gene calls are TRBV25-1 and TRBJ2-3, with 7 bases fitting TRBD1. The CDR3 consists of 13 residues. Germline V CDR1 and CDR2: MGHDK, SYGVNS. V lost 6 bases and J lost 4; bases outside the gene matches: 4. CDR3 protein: CASRETGADTQYF. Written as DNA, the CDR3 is TGTGCCAGCAGAGAAACAGGGGCAGATACGCAGTATTTT.

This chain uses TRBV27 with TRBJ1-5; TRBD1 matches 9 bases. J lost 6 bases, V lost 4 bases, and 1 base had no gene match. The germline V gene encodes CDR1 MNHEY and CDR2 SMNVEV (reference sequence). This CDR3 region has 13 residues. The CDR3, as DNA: TGTGCCAGCAGTTGGACAGGGGTTCAGCCCCAGCATTTT. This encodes CASSWTGVQPQHF.

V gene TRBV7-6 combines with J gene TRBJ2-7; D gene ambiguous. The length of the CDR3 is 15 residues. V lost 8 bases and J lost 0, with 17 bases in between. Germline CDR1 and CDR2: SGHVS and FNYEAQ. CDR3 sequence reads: CASQIYPLSSYEQYF. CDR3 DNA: TGTGCCAGCCAAATTTACCCCCTAAGCTCCTACGAGCAGTACTTC.

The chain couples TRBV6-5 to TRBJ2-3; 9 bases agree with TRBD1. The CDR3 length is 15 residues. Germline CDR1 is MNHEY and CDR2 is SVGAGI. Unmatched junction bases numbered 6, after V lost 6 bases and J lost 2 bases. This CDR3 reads CASSRRDRDTDTQYF. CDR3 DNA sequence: TGTGCCAGCAGCCGAAGGGACAGGGACACAGATACGCAGTATTTT.

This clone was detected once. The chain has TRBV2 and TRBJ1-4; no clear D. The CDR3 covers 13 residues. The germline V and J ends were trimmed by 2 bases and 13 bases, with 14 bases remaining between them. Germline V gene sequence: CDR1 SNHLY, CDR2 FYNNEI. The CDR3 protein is CASSEQSTPGLFF. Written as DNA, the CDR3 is TGTGCCAGCAGTGAACAATCGACCCCGGGACTGTTTTTT.

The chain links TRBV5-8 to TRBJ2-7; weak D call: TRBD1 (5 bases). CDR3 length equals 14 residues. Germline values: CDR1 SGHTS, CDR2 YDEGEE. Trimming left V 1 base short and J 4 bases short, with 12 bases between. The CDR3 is CASSLYRGRYEQYF. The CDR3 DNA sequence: TGTGCCAGCAGCTTGTATAGGGGCCGGTACGAGCAGTACTTC.

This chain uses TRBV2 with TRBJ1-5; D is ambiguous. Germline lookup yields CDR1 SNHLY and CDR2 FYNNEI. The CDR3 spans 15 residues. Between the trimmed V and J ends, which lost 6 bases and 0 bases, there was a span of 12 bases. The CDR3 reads CASRKEPNSNQPQHF. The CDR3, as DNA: TGTGCCAGCAGGAAGGAACCCAATAGCAATCAGCCCCAGCATTTT. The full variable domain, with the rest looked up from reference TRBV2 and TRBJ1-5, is EPEVTQTPSHQVTQMGQEVILRCVPISNHLYFYWYRQILGQKVEFLVSFYNNEISEKSEIFDDQFSVERPDGSNFTLKIRSTKLEDSAMYFCASRKEPNSNQPQHFGDGTRLSIL.

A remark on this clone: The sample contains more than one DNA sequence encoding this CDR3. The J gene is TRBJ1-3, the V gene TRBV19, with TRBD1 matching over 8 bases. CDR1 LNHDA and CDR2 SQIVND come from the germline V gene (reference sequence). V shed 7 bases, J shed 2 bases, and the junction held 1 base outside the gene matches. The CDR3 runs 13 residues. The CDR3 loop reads CASMDRAGNTIYF. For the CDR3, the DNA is TGTGCCAGTATGGACAGGGCTGGAAACACCATATATTTT.

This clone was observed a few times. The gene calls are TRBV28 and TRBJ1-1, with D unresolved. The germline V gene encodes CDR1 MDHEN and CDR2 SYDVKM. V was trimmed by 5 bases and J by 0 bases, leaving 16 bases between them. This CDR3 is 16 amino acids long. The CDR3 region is CASSVFNTRVNTEAFF. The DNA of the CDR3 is TGTGCCAGCAGTGTATTCAACACGCGAGTGAACACTGAAGCTTTCTTT.

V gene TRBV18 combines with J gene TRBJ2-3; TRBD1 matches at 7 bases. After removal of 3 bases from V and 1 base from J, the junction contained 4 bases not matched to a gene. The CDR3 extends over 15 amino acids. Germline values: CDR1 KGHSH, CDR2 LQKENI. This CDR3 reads CASSPYRGGTDTQYF. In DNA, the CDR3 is TGTGCCAGCTCACCGTACAGGGGCGGCACAGATACGCAGTATTTT. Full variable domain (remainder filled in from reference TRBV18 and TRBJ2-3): NAGVMQNPRHLVRRRGQEARLRCSPMKGHSHVYWYRQLPEEGLKFMVYLQKENIIDESGMPKERFSAEFPKEGPSILRIQQVVRGDSAAYFCASSPYRGGTDTQYFGPGTRLTVL.

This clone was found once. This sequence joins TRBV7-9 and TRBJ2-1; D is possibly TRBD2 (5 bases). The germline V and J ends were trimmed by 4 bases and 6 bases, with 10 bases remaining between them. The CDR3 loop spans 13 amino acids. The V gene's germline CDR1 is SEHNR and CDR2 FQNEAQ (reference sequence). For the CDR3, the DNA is TGTGCCAGCAGCTCCCTAGGACTCAATGAGCAGTTCTTC. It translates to CASSSLGLNEQFF.

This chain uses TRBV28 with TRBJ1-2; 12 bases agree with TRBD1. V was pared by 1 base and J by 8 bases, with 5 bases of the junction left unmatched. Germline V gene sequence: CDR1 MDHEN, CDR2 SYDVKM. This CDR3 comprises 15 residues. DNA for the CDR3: TGTGCCAGCAGTTTATCGGGACAGGGGGCGGGCGGCTACACCTTC. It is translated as CASSLSGQGAGGYTF.

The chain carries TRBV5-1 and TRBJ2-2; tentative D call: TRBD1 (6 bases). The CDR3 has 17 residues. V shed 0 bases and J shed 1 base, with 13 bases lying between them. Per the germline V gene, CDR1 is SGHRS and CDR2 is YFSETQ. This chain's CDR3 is CASSLGGRVGNTGELFF. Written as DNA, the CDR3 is TGCGCCAGCAGCTTGGGGGGGCGAGTTGGGAACACCGGGGAGCTGTTTTTT.

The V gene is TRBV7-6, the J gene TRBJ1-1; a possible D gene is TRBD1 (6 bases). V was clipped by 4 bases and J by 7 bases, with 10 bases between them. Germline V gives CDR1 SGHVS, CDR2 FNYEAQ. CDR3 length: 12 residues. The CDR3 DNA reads TGTGCCAGCAGCTCCAGGGGTGATGAAGCTTTCTTT. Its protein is CASSSRGDEAFF.

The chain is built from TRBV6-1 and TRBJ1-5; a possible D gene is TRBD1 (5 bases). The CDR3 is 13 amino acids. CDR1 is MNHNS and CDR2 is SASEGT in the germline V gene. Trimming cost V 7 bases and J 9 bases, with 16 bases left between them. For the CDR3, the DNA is TGTGCCAGCACCTCGGGGGAGGGTCTGCCCCAGCATTTT. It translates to CASTSGEGLPQHF.

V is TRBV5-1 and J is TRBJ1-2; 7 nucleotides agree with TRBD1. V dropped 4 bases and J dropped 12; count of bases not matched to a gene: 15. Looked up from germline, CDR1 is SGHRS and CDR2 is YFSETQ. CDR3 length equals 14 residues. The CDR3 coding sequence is TGCGCCAGCAGCCCCGGAGAGGGGGCGCGGAAGAACACCTTC. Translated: CASSPGEGARKNTF. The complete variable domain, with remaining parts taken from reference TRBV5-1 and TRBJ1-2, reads KAGVTQTPRYLIKTRGQQVTLSCSPISGHRSVSWYQQTPGQGLQFLFEYFSETQRNKGNFPGRFSGRQFSNSRSEMNVSTLELGDSALYLCASSPGEGARKNTFGSGTRLTVV.

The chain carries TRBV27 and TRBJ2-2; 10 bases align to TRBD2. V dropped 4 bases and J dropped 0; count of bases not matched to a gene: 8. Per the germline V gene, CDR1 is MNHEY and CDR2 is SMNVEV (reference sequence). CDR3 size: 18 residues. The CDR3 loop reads CASSSPSGRASNTGELFF. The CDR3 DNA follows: TGTGCCAGCAGTTCCCCCAGCGGGAGGGCCTCGAACACCGGGGAGCTGTTTTTT.

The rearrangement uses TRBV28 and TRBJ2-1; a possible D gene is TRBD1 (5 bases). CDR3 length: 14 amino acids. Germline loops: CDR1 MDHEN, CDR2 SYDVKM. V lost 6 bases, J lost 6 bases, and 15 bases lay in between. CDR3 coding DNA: TGTGCCAGCAGGTCGGTTAGGGGATCCAATGAGCAGTTCTTC. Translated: CASRSVRGSNEQFF.

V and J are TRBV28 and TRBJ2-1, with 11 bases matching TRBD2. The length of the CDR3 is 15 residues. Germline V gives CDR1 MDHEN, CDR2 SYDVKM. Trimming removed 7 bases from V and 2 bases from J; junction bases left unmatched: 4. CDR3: CASMLAGGPYNEQFF. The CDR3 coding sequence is TGTGCCAGCATGCTAGCGGGAGGTCCCTACAATGAGCAGTTCTTC.

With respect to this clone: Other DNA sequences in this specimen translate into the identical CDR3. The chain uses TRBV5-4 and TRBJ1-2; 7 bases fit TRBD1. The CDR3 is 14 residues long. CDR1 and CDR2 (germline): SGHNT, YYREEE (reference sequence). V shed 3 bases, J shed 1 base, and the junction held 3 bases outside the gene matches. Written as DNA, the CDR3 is TGTGCCAGCAGCTCGGGGACAGTTAACTATGGCTACACCTTC. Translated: CASSSGTVNYGYTF.

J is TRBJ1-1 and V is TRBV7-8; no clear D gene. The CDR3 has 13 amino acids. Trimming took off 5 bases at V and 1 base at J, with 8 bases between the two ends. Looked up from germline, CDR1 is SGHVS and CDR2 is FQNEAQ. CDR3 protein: CASSLRRNTEAFF. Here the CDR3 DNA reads TGTGCCAGCAGCCTCCGGCGGAACACTGAAGCTTTCTTT.